Listed below are T cell receptor beta chains from one sample, sequenced in a study of T cell responses to AZD1222 COVID-19 vaccine. TCRdb's table, derived via immunoSEQ multiplex PCR, lists solely in-frame clones and lacks some. Of approximately 150,000 clones in the sample, around 85% were seen once. The source was peripheral blood, collected 28 days after the second AZD1222 dose. The source is an adult who received the AZD1222 COVID-19 vaccine. Both conserved end residues are part of each CDR3. Fields, in order: CDR3 protein, CDR3 DNA, clone size, J gene, D gene, V gene. The D gene is left open where the match is weak. Clone size is given for some rows only: seen once, a few or many times, or a class if the clone is expanded.

CATSNLAGTFQETQYF | TGTGCCACCAGCAACCTAGCGGGGACTTTCCAAGAGACCCAGTACTTC | . | TRBJ2-5 | TRBD2 | TRBV15
CASNTVPGGNEQFF | TGTGCCAGCAATACAGTACCGGGAGGCAATGAGCAGTTCTTC | . | TRBJ2-1 | TRBD2 | TRBV6-6
CASSLVYGNSYNEQFF | TGTGCCAGCAGCTTAGTCTACGGAAACTCCTACAATGAGCAGTTCTTC | . | TRBJ2-1 | . | TRBV11-2
CASSLALIASTDTQYF | TGTGCCAGCAGCTTAGCGCTGATAGCCAGCACAGATACGCAGTATTTT | . | TRBJ2-3 | . | TRBV7-2
CASSQDLGWETQYF | TGTGCCAGCAGCCAAGATCTCGGGTGGGAGACCCAGTACTTC | . | TRBJ2-5 | . | TRBV4-2
CASSDRVGRNTEAFF | TGTGCCAGCAGTGATAGGGTCGGGAGGAACACTGAAGCTTTCTTT | . | TRBJ1-1 | . | TRBV6-4
CASSVRGFTDTQYF | TGTGCCAGCAGCGTCAGGGGTTTCACAGATACGCAGTATTTT | once | TRBJ2-3 | . | TRBV9
CASSSSSTDTQYF | TGTGCCAGCAGCTCCTCAAGCACAGATACGCAGTATTTT | . | TRBJ2-3 | . | TRBV3-1/TRBV3-2
CASSEDRLNSPLHF | TGTGCCAGCAGTGAAGACCGACTTAATTCACCCCTCCACTTT | once | TRBJ1-6 | . | TRBV6-1
CASSPGSMDTQYF | TGTGCCAGCAGCCCAGGTTCGATGGATACGCAGTATTTT | . | TRBJ2-3 | . | TRBV11-3
CAMGQGRNQPQHF | TGTGCCATGGGACAGGGGAGGAATCAGCCCCAGCATTTT | . | TRBJ1-5 | TRBD1 | TRBV10-3
CAIRANSMNTEAFF | TGTGCCATCAGAGCTAACAGCATGAACACTGAAGCTTTCTTT | . | TRBJ1-1 | . | TRBV10-3
CASLMGGGSYNSPLHF | TGTGCCAGCCTAATGGGGGGGGGCTCCTATAATTCACCCCTCCACTTT | . | TRBJ1-6 | . | TRBV28
CASSTWTGTGTQYF | TGTGCCAGCAGCACCTGGACAGGCACCGGGACCCAGTACTTC | . | TRBJ2-5 | TRBD1 | TRBV7-2
CASSPPVDRVYGYTF | TGTGCCAGCTCACCACCTGTTGACAGGGTATATGGCTACACCTTC | once | TRBJ1-2 | TRBD1 | TRBV18
CASSFLGQPQHF | TGTGCCAGCAGCTTTTTGGGTCAGCCCCAGCATTTT | . | TRBJ1-5 | . | TRBV5-5
CASSLDDRAYTDTQYF | TGTGCCAGCAGCTTAGATGACAGGGCCTACACAGATACGCAGTATTTT | . | TRBJ2-3 | TRBD1 | TRBV11-2
CASSYQHEQFF | TGCGCCAGCAGCTATCAGCATGAGCAGTTCTTC | . | TRBJ2-1 | . | TRBV5-1
CASSFGQGASYEQYF | TGTGCCAGCAGTTTCGGGCAGGGGGCCTCCTACGAGCAGTACTTC | . | TRBJ2-7 | TRBD1 | TRBV27
CATIGGCYRGGYGYTF | TGTGCCACCATAGGAGGCTGCTATCGGGGGGGTTATGGCTACACCTTC | once | TRBJ1-2 | . | TRBV24-1
CSAVHGETQYF | TGCAGTGCAGTACACGGGGAGACCCAGTACTTC | . | TRBJ2-5 | . | TRBV20-1
CASSKVSGPACTGELFF | TGTGCCAGCAGCAAAGTTTCGGGGCCCGCCTGCACCGGGGAGCTGTTTTTT | once | TRBJ2-2 | . | TRBV21-1
CASSLSGSTRTETQYF | TGTGCCAGCAGTTTATCGGGATCAACTAGGACCGAGACCCAGTACTTC | few | TRBJ2-5 | . | TRBV28
CASSSLPPGQGGSPLHF | TGCGCCAGCAGCTCCCTGCCTCCGGGACAGGGTGGATCACCCCTCCACTTT | . | TRBJ1-6 | TRBD1 | TRBV5-1
CATSWTGGEQYF | TGTGCCACCAGCTGGACAGGGGGTGAGCAGTACTTC | . | TRBJ2-7 | TRBD1 | TRBV15